These 5 T cell receptor beta chains were all obtained from the same sample, sequenced in a study of early T cells in non-severe SARS-CoV-2 infection. TCRdb re-analysed the 5' RACE reads in MiXCR, keeping a single row per CDR3 protein. The repertoire has some 98,000 distinct CDR3 sequences, approximately 17% of them found once; the top ten carry 1.3%. Input material: whole blood. These receptors all stem from an adult who was a healthcare worker with PCR-confirmed SARS-CoV-2 infection or an uninfected control (not recorded which).

This clonotype occurred a few times. The chain recombines TRBV5-1 with TRBJ2-3; perhaps TRBD2 as D (5 bases). The V gene lost 0 bases and the J gene lost 0 bases, with 14 bases spanning the gap. This CDR3 comprises 17 residues. CDR1 and CDR2 from the germline V gene are SGHRS and YFSETQ. Here the CDR3 DNA reads TGCGCCAGCAGCTTGGATGGAGGACGGGCTAGCACAGATACGCAGTATTTT. Protein product: CASSLDGGRASTDTQYF. The full variable domain, completed using reference TRBV5-1 and TRBJ2-3, is KAGVTQTPRYLIKTRGQQVTLSCSPISGHRSVSWYQQTPGQGLQFLFEYFSETQRNKGNFPGRFSGRQFSNSRSEMNVSTLELGDSALYLCASSLDGGRASTDTQYFGPGTRLTVL.

This clonotype was seen a handful of times. The genes are TRBV10-3 and TRBJ1-5; no clear D gene. The CDR3 contains 14 residues. V was shortened by 0 bases and J by 6 bases, with 9 bases between the two germline ends. CDR1 is ENHRY and CDR2 is SYGVKD in the germline V gene. This chain's CDR3 is CAISESIGGQPQHF. CDR3 DNA: TGTGCCATCAGTGAGTCGATCGGAGGTCAGCCCCAGCATTTT.

The CDR3 reads CASSLGQGGRGAGTDTQYF. CDR3 bases: TGTGCCAGCAGCTTAGGCCAAGGGGGTCGAGGGGCCGGCACAGATACGCAGTATTTT. The chain links TRBV7-9 to TRBJ2-3; TRBD1 might be the D (6 bases). V lost 1 base and J lost 1, with 21 bases in between. CDR1 SEHNR and CDR2 FQNEAQ come from the germline V gene (reference sequence). This CDR3 contains 19 residues.

The V call is TRBV6-2 or TRBV6-3, the J call TRBJ2-5; TRBD2 aligns across 9 bases. Per germline, CDR1 MNHEY and CDR2 SVGEGT. The CDR3 runs 16 residues. V lost 5 bases and J lost 1; bases outside the gene matches: 8. This chain's CDR3 is CASSRLSGRRQETQYF. For the CDR3, the DNA is TGTGCCAGCAGTCGTCTGAGCGGGAGGCGCCAAGAGACCCAGTACTTC.

The V and J genes are TRBV12-3 or TRBV12-4 and TRBJ1-6; no clear D gene. The CDR3 runs to 13 residues. Trimming removed 8 bases at V and 9 bases at J, with 14 bases between. The chain's CDR3 is CASCSAWGSPLHF. CDR3 DNA sequence: TGTGCCAGCTGCTCAGCTTGGGGTTCACCCCTCCACTTT.